This entry is about one T cell receptor (beta chain). Generated by immunoSEQ multiplex PCR, the TCRdb table keeps only in-frame clones and is missing some. The data show approximately 70,000 clones, with around 76% seen just once and about a sixth held by the top ten. The data originate from a study of radiotherapy plus CTLA-4 blockade in lung cancer. On the study more broadly: Objective responses were seen in around 20% of patients, disease control in over 25%.

CDR3 length: 14 residues. Trimming took off 4 bases at V and 3 bases at J, with 11 bases between the two ends. CDR1 and CDR2 (germline): SGHTA, FQGNSA. The receptor was isolated from a human donor with non-small cell lung cancer whose response to radiotherapy plus ipilimumab could not be evaluated. Some clones in this sample may be carry-over from other donors' samples. The V gene is TRBV7-2, the J gene TRBJ2-3; the D gene is possibly TRBD2 (6 bases). The specimen was peripheral blood, collected from a patient treated with radiotherapy plus ipilimumab. The CDR3, as DNA: TGTGCCAGCAGCTGGCGGGGTAAAACAGATACGCAGTATTTT. Residues: CASSWRGKTDTQYF.